A selection of T cell receptor beta chains follows, all from one sample in a study of T-cell memory formation after mild COVID-19. TCRdb used MiXCR to reprocess the 5' RACE reads, holding one entry per CDR3 protein. The profile shows 540,000 or so distinct CDR3 sequences, roughly 22% of them singletons. The material sequenced was PBMCs or a T cell subset sorted from them (not recorded which). Receptor source: an adult woman who had mild COVID-19 (a few samples of this study predate the infection). Cell type and time point are not known. Each CDR3 is given with its conserved first and last residue. The order of the fields is clone size, D gene, V gene, J gene, CDR3 protein, CDR3 DNA. The D gene is left open where the match is weak. The size entry is marked missing in some rows and otherwise reads once, few, many or a size class.

size: -
D: -
V: TRBV4-1
J: TRBJ2-5
CDR3: CASSQEQRQETQYF
DNA: TGCGCCAGCAGCCAAGAGCAGCGGCAGGAGACCCAGTACTTC

size: -
D: TRBD2
V: TRBV24-1
J: TRBJ2-1
CDR3: CATSDPTSGRLDEQFF
DNA: TGTGCCACCAGTGATCCGACTAGCGGGAGGTTGGATGAGCAGTTCTTC

size: many
D: -
V: TRBV15
J: TRBJ2-5
CDR3: CATSLRQVGGETQYF
DNA: TGTGCCACCAGCCTACGACAGGTGGGAGGGGAGACCCAGTACTTC

size: many
D: TRBD2
V: TRBV10-3
J: TRBJ2-7
CDR3: CAIKGLADSYEQYF
DNA: TGTGCCATCAAAGGACTAGCTGACTCCTACGAGCAGTACTTC

size: -
D: -
V: TRBV10-3
J: TRBJ1-1
CDR3: CAITQGQNTEAFF
DNA: TGTGCCATCACCCAGGGCCAGAACACTGAAGCTTTCTTT

size: few
D: -
V: TRBV7-9
J: TRBJ2-2
CDR3: CASSYPSGELFF
DNA: TGTGCCAGCAGCTACCCATCCGGGGAGCTGTTTTTT

size: few
D: TRBD1
V: TRBV29-1
J: TRBJ1-1
CDR3: CSAGQTGRTEAFF
DNA: TGCAGCGCCGGCCAGACAGGGCGGACTGAAGCTTTCTTT

size: few
D: -
V: TRBV5-1
J: TRBJ2-3
CDR3: CASSLEPQPDTQYF
DNA: TGCGCCAGCAGCTTGGAGCCGCAGCCAGATACGCAGTATTTT

size: -
D: -
V: TRBV7-9
J: TRBJ1-1
CDR3: CASSLGGSPEAFF
DNA: TGTGCCAGCAGCTTAGGGGGGAGCCCTGAAGCTTTCTTT

size: -
D: -
V: TRBV7-3
J: TRBJ1-2
CDR3: CASSPGTTLQGYTF
DNA: TGTGCCAGCAGCCCGGGCACTACCCTTCAGGGCTACACCTTC

size: -
D: TRBD2
V: TRBV10-3
J: TRBJ2-1
CDR3: CAISGGGLSGRTYNEQFF
DNA: TGTGCCATCAGTGGAGGCGGCCTTAGCGGGAGGACCTACAATGAGCAGTTCTTC

size: -
D: -
V: TRBV10-3
J: TRBJ1-3
CDR3: CAIMRDSGNTIYF
DNA: TGTGCCATCATGCGGGACTCTGGAAACACCATATATTTT

size: few
D: TRBD2
V: TRBV12-3/TRBV12-4
J: TRBJ2-1
CDR3: CASSEGLAGDNEQFF
DNA: TGTGCCAGCAGCGAGGGACTAGCGGGAGACAATGAGCAGTTCTTC

size: few
D: TRBD2
V: TRBV10-2
J: TRBJ2-1
CDR3: CASTNQVGGNNEQFF
DNA: TGCGCCAGCACCAACCAGGTGGGAGGGAACAATGAGCAGTTCTTC

size: -
D: -
V: TRBV7-6
J: TRBJ2-7
CDR3: CASSLEQVPYEQYF
DNA: TGTGCCAGCAGCTTAGAACAGGTCCCCTACGAGCAGTACTTC

size: -
D: -
V: TRBV9
J: TRBJ2-1
CDR3: CASSEWSYNEQFF
DNA: TGTGCCAGCAGCGAGTGGAGTTACAATGAGCAGTTCTTC

size: -
D: -
V: TRBV1
J: TRBJ2-1
CDR3: CTSSKGRLAMTGEQFF
DNA: TGCACCAGCAGTAAAGGGCGGCTAGCGATGACGGGTGAGCAGTTCTTC

size: few
D: -
V: TRBV4-3
J: TRBJ1-1
CDR3: CASSQDRVFRTEAFF
DNA: TGCGCCAGCAGCCAAGATAGGGTATTTCGCACTGAAGCTTTCTTT

size: once
D: -
V: TRBV20-1
J: TRBJ1-2
CDR3: CSARIRTGGGYTF
DNA: TGCAGTGCTAGAATCAGGACTGGTGGTGGCTACACCTTC

size: few
D: -
V: TRBV18
J: TRBJ2-3
CDR3: CASSSGTPSVTDTQYF
DNA: TGTGCCAGCTCTTCCGGGACTCCCTCAGTCACAGATACGCAGTATTTT

size: -
D: TRBD2
V: TRBV11-3
J: TRBJ2-7
CDR3: CASSLPPSGRYEQYF
DNA: TGTGCCAGCAGCTTACCGCCTAGCGGGAGGTACGAGCAGTACTTC

size: -
D: TRBD1
V: TRBV24-1
J: TRBJ2-7
CDR3: CATERTGGRYEQYF
DNA: TGTGCCACAGAACGCACAGGGGGCCGCTACGAGCAGTACTTC

size: many
D: TRBD2
V: TRBV7-6
J: TRBJ2-7
CDR3: CASSRGAGGPYEQYF
DNA: TGTGCCAGCAGTCGGGGAGCGGGAGGTCCGTACGAGCAGTACTTC

size: -
D: -
V: TRBV6-6
J: TRBJ1-1
CDR3: CASSSDEVEAFF
DNA: TGTGCCAGCAGTTCCGATGAGGTTGAAGCTTTCTTT

size: few
D: -
V: TRBV12-3/TRBV12-4
J: TRBJ2-2
CDR3: CASSLAGGPNTGELFF
DNA: TGTGCCAGCTCCCTAGCCGGGGGACCGAACACCGGGGAGCTGTTTTTT

size: -
D: -
V: TRBV5-1
J: TRBJ2-5
CDR3: CASSPTQGSQETQYF
DNA: TGCGCCAGCAGCCCGACTCAGGGGTCGCAAGAGACCCAGTACTTC

size: -
D: -
V: TRBV5-1
J: TRBJ2-4
CDR3: CASSLEDTLAKNIQYF
DNA: TGCGCCAGCAGCTTGGAGGACACCCTAGCCAAAAACATTCAGTACTTC

size: -
D: -
V: TRBV5-1
J: TRBJ1-1
CDR3: CASSLNTGSPEAFF
DNA: TGCGCCAGCAGCTTAAATACAGGGAGTCCTGAAGCTTTCTTT

size: once
D: TRBD2
V: TRBV6-2/TRBV6-3
J: TRBJ2-1
CDR3: CASSYRPPLAREGRAYNEQFF
DNA: TGTGCCAGCAGTTACAGGCCCCCATTGGCGAGGGAGGGCCGAGCCTACAATGAGCAGTTCTTC

size: few
D: TRBD1
V: TRBV4-2
J: TRBJ1-3
CDR3: CASSQDPPGQGSGNTIYF
DNA: TGTGCCAGCAGCCAAGATCCCCCCGGACAGGGCTCTGGAAACACCATATATTTT

size: -
D: -
V: TRBV20-1
J: TRBJ2-3
CDR3: CSAKEVATQYF
DNA: TGCAGTGCTAAGGAAGTTGCTACGCAGTATTTT

size: -
D: -
V: TRBV6-5
J: TRBJ1-1
CDR3: CASSYLNEAFF
DNA: TGTGCCAGCAGTTACCTGAATGAAGCTTTCTTT

size: many
D: -
V: TRBV4-1
J: TRBJ1-6
CDR3: CASSLGRTVRGSSPLHF
DNA: TGCGCCAGCAGCCTCGGTCGGACAGTCCGTGGAAGTTCACCCCTCCACTTT

size: few
D: -
V: TRBV7-8
J: TRBJ2-2
CDR3: CASSLLAVTGELFF
DNA: TGTGCCAGCAGCTTACTAGCTGTAACCGGGGAGCTGTTTTTT

size: few
D: -
V: TRBV21-1
J: TRBJ2-3
CDR3: CASSKGGQADTQYF
DNA: TGTGCCAGCAGCAAAGGAGGTCAGGCAGATACGCAGTATTTT

size: -
D: TRBD1
V: TRBV7-2
J: TRBJ2-5
CDR3: CASSPWTGGFQYF
DNA: TGTGCCAGCAGCCCTTGGACAGGGGGCTTCCAGTACTTC

size: -
D: TRBD1
V: TRBV19
J: TRBJ1-1
CDR3: CASSISTQGAATEAFF
DNA: TGTGCCAGTAGTATATCAACCCAGGGGGCGGCCACTGAAGCTTTCTTT

size: -
D: -
V: TRBV6-1
J: TRBJ1-5
CDR3: CATTDTLTGNQPQHF
DNA: TGTGCCACCACGGACACTTTGACGGGCAATCAGCCCCAGCATTTT

size: many
D: TRBD1
V: TRBV12-3/TRBV12-4
J: TRBJ2-7
CDR3: CASSLGTGGGGQYF
DNA: TGTGCCAGCAGTCTCGGGACAGGGGGCGGGGGACAGTACTTC

size: many
D: -
V: TRBV5-1
J: TRBJ1-2
CDR3: CASSLMDGNYGYTF
DNA: TGCGCCAGCAGCTTAATGGATGGAAACTATGGCTACACCTTC

size: -
D: -
V: TRBV9
J: TRBJ2-1
CDR3: CASSVVPRGYNEQFF
DNA: TGTGCCAGCAGCGTAGTCCCCCGGGGGTACAATGAGCAGTTCTTC

size: -
D: TRBD2
V: TRBV12-5
J: TRBJ2-1
CDR3: CASGTGGYNEQFF
DNA: TGTGCTAGTGGTACCGGGGGGTACAATGAGCAGTTCTTC

size: few
D: -
V: TRBV5-1
J: TRBJ1-6
CDR3: CASTQDSWGHSPLHF
DNA: TGCGCCAGCACACAGGACAGTTGGGGGCATTCACCCCTCCACTTT

size: -
D: -
V: TRBV5-1
J: TRBJ1-2
CDR3: CASSHTSVGYTF
DNA: TGCGCCAGCAGCCACACATCGGTTGGCTACACCTTC

size: many
D: -
V: TRBV20-1
J: TRBJ1-2
CDR3: CSASTPADYTF
DNA: TGCAGTGCTAGCACACCCGCCGACTACACCTTC

size: -
D: -
V: TRBV10-3
J: TRBJ1-1
CDR3: CAIQDTPGTEAFF
DNA: TGTGCCATCCAGGACACCCCAGGTACTGAAGCTTTCTTT

size: few
D: -
V: TRBV4-1
J: TRBJ1-2
CDR3: CASSHPTGNYGYTF
DNA: TGCGCCAGCAGCCATCCCACAGGGAACTATGGCTACACCTTC

size: few
D: TRBD2
V: TRBV5-1
J: TRBJ2-1
CDR3: CASRPGLAGGQDEQFF
DNA: TGCGCCAGCAGGCCGGGACTAGCGGGAGGGCAGGATGAGCAGTTCTTC

size: -
D: -
V: TRBV4-1
J: TRBJ2-2
CDR3: CASSQGGGLGSGELFF
DNA: TGCGCCAGCAGCCAAGGCGGGGGCTTGGGTTCCGGGGAGCTGTTTTTT

size: few
D: -
V: TRBV9
J: TRBJ2-5
CDR3: CASSVGQETQYF
DNA: TGTGCCAGCAGCGTAGGGCAAGAGACCCAGTACTTC